The present T cell receptor beta chain was sequenced within a study of blood T cell repertoires in COVID-19. Overall study context: Samples taken during acute and convalescent COVID-19 were collected in the United States, Italy and Spain.

There are 18 residues in the CDR3. Germline V gives CDR1 MNHEY, CDR2 SMNVEV (reference sequence). Trimming left V 5 bases short and J 0 bases short, with 17 bases between. Generated by immunoSEQ multiplex PCR, the TCRdb table keeps only in-frame clones and is missing some. The table includes about 130,000 clones, around four fifths detected once. This receptor was obtained from a man at least 80 years old with acute or convalescent COVID-19. The source material was peripheral blood. V and J are TRBV27 and TRBJ2-6, with D perhaps TRBD1 (6 bases). The CDR3, as DNA: TGTGCCAGCAGTCTTACGACAGGTTTACGCTCTGGGGCCAACGTCCTGACTTTC. Translating it yields CASSLTTGLRSGANVLTF. Looking up the rest from reference TRBV27 and TRBJ2-6 gives the full variable domain: EAQVTQNPRYLITVTGKKLTVTCSQNMNHEYMSWYRQDPGLGLRQIYYSMNVEVTDKGDVPEGYKVSRKEKRNFPLILESPSPNQTSLYFCASSLTTGLRSGANVLTFGAGSRLTVL.